The clone carrying this T cell receptor beta chain was found many times. Exclusions: uncontrolled infection, other autoimmune disease, pregnancy, lactation. PBMCs were sourced from about 10 ml fresh peripheral blood. The CDR3 length is 15 residues. Germline CDR1 is LNHNV and CDR2 is YYDKDF (reference sequence). V lost 1 base and J lost 3, with 11 bases in between. The sample is drawn from a study of T cells in Graves' hyperthyroidism and ophthalmopathy. TCR beta CDR3 sequences were amplified from RNA transcripts. In the first-round RT-PCR of the TCR CDR3, the HTBI primer set was used. Via MiXCR, TCRdb re-called the multiplex PCR reads, giving one row per CDR3 protein. The sample shows 250,000 to 350,000 distinct CDR3 sequences, 15% to 20% of them seen only once.

The J gene is TRBJ2-3, the V gene TRBV15, with D possibly matching TRBD2 (5 bases). This receptor was obtained from a woman aged 60-75 years with Graves' ophthalmopathy. The sample consisted of blood. Written as DNA, the CDR3 is TGTGCCACCAGCAGAGTGGCGGAGGATACAGATACGCAGTATTTT. This sequence encodes CATSRVAEDTDTQYF.